This is a list of T cell receptor beta chains from one sample in a study of Ad26.COV2.S vaccination and SARS-CoV-2 variants. The method was immunoSEQ multiplex PCR; TCRdb's version includes in-frame clones alone and lacks a portion of them. The sample holds a few hundred thousand clones, more than 80% seen once. The material was peripheral blood, obtained in a trial of Ad26.COV2.S vaccine versus placebo. These TCRs come from a person between 18 and 59 years old who received the Ad26.COV2.S COVID-19 vaccine or a placebo. Both conserved end residues are trimmed from each CDR3.

j_gene: TRBJ2-1
v_gene: TRBV15
CDR3aa: ATSKIYNEQF

j_gene: TRBJ2-1
v_gene: TRBV30
CDR3aa: AWSKGLAGAFPF

j_gene: TRBJ2-6
v_gene: TRBV19
CDR3aa: ASSIRRPMDRAGANVLT

j_gene: TRBJ2-7
v_gene: TRBV7-2
CDR3aa: ASSLGVAGAYEQY

j_gene: TRBJ1-4
v_gene: TRBV29-1
CDR3aa: SVMLGPRRDEKLF

j_gene: TRBJ1-6
v_gene: TRBV5-4
CDR3aa: ASSSYNSPLH

j_gene: TRBJ2-5
v_gene: TRBV2
CDR3aa: ASSEMETQY

j_gene: TRBJ2-1
v_gene: TRBV14
CDR3aa: ASRGQGENEQF

j_gene: TRBJ2-2
v_gene: TRBV6-5
CDR3aa: ASAPPKNTGELF

j_gene: TRBJ2-3
v_gene: TRBV5-4
CDR3aa: ASSLPGVRTDTQY

j_gene: TRBJ1-2
v_gene: TRBV2
CDR3aa: ASSETGVNYGYT

j_gene: TRBJ2-7
v_gene: TRBV2
CDR3aa: ASIRAYEQY

j_gene: TRBJ1-6
v_gene: TRBV4-3
CDR3aa: ASSQDESDGSPLH

j_gene: TRBJ2-7
v_gene: TRBV7-8
CDR3aa: ASSPDSHEQY

j_gene: TRBJ2-7
v_gene: TRBV3-1/TRBV3-2
CDR3aa: ASSSGLGHYEQY

j_gene: TRBJ2-1
v_gene: TRBV27
CDR3aa: ASRLAAEQF

j_gene: TRBJ1-1
v_gene: TRBV4-1
CDR3aa: ASSLSLEGGSEAF

j_gene: TRBJ2-6
v_gene: TRBV6-5
CDR3aa: ASSLNGANVLT

j_gene: TRBJ2-7
v_gene: TRBV12-3/TRBV12-4
CDR3aa: ASSPYRDEQY

j_gene: TRBJ1-2
v_gene: TRBV11-2
CDR3aa: ASSLERNYGYT

j_gene: TRBJ2-6
v_gene: TRBV4-3
CDR3aa: ASSEGKRVPSGANVLT

j_gene: TRBJ2-7
v_gene: TRBV19
CDR3aa: ASSPGLTYEQY

j_gene: TRBJ2-1
v_gene: TRBV4-3
CDR3aa: ASSQAGGSSYNEQF

j_gene: TRBJ1-6
v_gene: TRBV19
CDR3aa: ASSDSGTGNSPLH

j_gene: TRBJ1-1
v_gene: TRBV7-8
CDR3aa: ASSLGHGNTEAF

j_gene: TRBJ1-4
v_gene: TRBV11-2
CDR3aa: ASSLDLGKLF

j_gene: TRBJ2-4
v_gene: TRBV15
CDR3aa: ATSRGQGTFMY

j_gene: TRBJ2-1
v_gene: TRBV7-2
CDR3aa: ASSSGTGVLSSYNEQF

j_gene: TRBJ1-2
v_gene: TRBV4-3
CDR3aa: ASSQDTGWGDGYT

j_gene: TRBJ1-1
v_gene: TRBV5-5
CDR3aa: ASSWGDSLNTEAF

j_gene: TRBJ1-3
v_gene: TRBV7-2
CDR3aa: ASSFGGSGNTIY

j_gene: TRBJ1-1
v_gene: TRBV5-1
CDR3aa: ASSAGRPREAF

j_gene: TRBJ1-4
v_gene: TRBV27
CDR3aa: ASSGPPWGGLF